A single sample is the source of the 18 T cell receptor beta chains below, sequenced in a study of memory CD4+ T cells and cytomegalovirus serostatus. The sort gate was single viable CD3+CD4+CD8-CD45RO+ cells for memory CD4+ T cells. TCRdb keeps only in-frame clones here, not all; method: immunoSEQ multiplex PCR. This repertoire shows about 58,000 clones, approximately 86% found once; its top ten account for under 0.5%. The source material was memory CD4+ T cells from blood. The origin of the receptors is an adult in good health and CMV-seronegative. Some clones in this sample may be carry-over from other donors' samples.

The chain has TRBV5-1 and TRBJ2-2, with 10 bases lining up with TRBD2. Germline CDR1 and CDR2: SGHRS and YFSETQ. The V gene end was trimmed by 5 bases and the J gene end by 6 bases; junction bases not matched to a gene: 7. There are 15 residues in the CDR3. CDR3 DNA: TGCGCCAGCAGGCAAGCGGGAGGGCGCGCCGGGGAGCTGTTTTTT. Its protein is CASRQAGGRAGELFF.

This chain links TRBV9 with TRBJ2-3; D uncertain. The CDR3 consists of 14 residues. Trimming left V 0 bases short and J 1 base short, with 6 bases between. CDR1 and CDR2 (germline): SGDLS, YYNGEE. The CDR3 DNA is TGTGCCAGCAGCGTAGATGAGGGCACAGATACGCAGTATTTT. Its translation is CASSVDEGTDTQYF.

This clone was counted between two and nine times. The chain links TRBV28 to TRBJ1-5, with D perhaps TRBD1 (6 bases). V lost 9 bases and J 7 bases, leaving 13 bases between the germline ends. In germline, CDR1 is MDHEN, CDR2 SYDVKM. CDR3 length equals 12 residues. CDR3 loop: CASLTGPQPQHF. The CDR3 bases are TGTGCCAGTCTGACAGGCCCCCAGCCCCAGCATTTT.

CDR3 residues: CATSRDTDTQYF. The CDR3 DNA reads TGTGCCACCAGCAGAGACACAGATACGCAGTATTTT. The chain combines TRBV15 with TRBJ2-3; no firm D call. Germline V gene data show CDR1 as LNHNV and CDR2 as YYDKDF (reference sequence). Trimming removed 0 bases from V and 2 bases from J, with 0 bases in between. The CDR3 is made up of 12 amino acids. The full variable domain, completed using reference TRBV15 and TRBJ2-3, is DAMVIQNPRYQVTQFGKPVTLSCSQTLNHNVMYWYQQKSSQAPKLLFHYYDKDFNNEADTPDNFQSRRPNTSFCFLDIRSPGLGDTAMYLCATSRDTDTQYFGPGTRLTVL.

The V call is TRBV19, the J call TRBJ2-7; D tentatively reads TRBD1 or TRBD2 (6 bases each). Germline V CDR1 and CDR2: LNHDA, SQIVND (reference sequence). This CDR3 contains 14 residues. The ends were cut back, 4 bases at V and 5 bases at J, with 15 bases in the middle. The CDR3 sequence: CASSSGTSVNEQYF. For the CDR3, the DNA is TGTGCCAGTAGTAGCGGGACATCGGTAAACGAGCAGTACTTC.

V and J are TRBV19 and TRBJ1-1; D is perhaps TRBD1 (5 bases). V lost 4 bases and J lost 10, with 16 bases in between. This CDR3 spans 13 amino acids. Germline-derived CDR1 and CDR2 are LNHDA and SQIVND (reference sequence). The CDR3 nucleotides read TGTGCCAGTAGTAAGGAATCCCAGGGTAGAGCTTTCTTT. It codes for CASSKESQGRAFF.

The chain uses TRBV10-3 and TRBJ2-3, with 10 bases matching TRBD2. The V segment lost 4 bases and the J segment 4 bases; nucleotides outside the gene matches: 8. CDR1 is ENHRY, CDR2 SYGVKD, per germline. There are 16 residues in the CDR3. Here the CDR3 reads CAISGSSGSRPDTQYF. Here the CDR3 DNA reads TGTGCCATCAGTGGATCTAGCGGGAGCCGTCCAGATACGCAGTATTTT.

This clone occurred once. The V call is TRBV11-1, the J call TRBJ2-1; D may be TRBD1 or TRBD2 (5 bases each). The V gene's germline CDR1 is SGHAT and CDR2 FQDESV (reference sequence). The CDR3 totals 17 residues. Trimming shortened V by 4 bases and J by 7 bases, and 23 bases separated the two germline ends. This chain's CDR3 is CASSSITSGSGSNEQFF. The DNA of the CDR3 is TGTGCCAGCAGCTCAATAACATCGGGATCAGGGAGTAATGAGCAGTTCTTC. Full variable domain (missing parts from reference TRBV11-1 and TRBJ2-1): EAEVAQSPRYKITEKSQAVAFWCDPISGHATLYWYRQILGQGPELLVQFQDESVVDDSQLPKDRFSAERLKGVDSTLKIQPAELGDSAMYLCASSSITSGSGSNEQFFGPGTRLTVL.

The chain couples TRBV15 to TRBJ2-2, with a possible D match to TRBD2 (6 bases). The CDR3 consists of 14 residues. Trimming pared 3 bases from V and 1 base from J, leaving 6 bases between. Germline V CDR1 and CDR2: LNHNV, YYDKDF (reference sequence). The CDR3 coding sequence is TGTGCCACCAGCAGCGGGGGGAACACCGGGGAGCTGTTTTTT. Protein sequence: CATSSGGNTGELFF.

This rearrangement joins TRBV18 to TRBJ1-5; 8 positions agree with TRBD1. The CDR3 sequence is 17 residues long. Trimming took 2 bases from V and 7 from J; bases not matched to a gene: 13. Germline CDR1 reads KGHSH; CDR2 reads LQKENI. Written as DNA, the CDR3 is TGTGCCAGCTCACCAGCTCAGGGGGCGCGGGGTATCCAGCCCCAGCATTTT. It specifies CASSPAQGARGIQPQHF.

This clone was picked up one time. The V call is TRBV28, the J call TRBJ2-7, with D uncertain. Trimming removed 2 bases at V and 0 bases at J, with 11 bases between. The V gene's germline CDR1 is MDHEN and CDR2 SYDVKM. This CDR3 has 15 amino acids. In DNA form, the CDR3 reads TGTGCCAGCAGTTTAGCGGCGCGAGACTCCTACGAGCAGTACTTC. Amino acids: CASSLAARDSYEQYF.

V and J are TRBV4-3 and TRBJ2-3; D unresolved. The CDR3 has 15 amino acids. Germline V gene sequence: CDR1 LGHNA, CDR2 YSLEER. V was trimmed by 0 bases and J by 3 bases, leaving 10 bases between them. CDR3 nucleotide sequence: TGCGCCAGCAGCCAAGATAGGCGTTGGACAGATACGCAGTATTTT. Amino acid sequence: CASSQDRRWTDTQYF.

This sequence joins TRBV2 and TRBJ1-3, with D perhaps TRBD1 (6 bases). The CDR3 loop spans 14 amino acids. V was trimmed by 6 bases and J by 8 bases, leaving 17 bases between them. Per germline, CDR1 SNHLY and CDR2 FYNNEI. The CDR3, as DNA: TGTGCCAGCAGCGGACAGTCTGGCGTGGACACCATATATTTT. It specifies CASSGQSGVDTIYF.

CDR3 protein: CASSLEAPYEQYF. The CDR3 coding sequence is TGTGCCAGCAGCTTAGAGGCCCCCTACGAGCAGTACTTC. The chain uses TRBV7-2 and TRBJ2-7; D is undetermined. V shed 1 base and J shed 2 bases, with 6 bases lying between them. The CDR3 extends over 13 amino acids. Looked up from germline, CDR1 is SGHTA and CDR2 is FQGNSA.

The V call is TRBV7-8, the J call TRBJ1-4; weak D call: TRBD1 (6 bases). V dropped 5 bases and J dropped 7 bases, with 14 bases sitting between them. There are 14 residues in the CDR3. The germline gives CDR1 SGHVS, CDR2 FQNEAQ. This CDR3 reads CASSIWGGGEKLFF. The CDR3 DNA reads TGTGCCAGCAGCATATGGGGGGGCGGTGAAAAACTGTTTTTT. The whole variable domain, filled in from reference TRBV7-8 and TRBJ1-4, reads GAGVSQSPRYKVAKRGQDVALRCDPISGHVSLFWYQQALGQGPEFLTYFQNEAQLDKSGLPSDRFFAERPEGSVSTLKIQRTQQEDSAVYLCASSIWGGGEKLFFGSGTQLSVL.

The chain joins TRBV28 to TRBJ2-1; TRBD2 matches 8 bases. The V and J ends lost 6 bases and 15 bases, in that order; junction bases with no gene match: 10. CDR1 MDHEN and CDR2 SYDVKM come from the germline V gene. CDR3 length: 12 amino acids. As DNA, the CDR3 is TGTGCCAGCAGGGAAACTAGCGGCTCGGGGTTCTTC. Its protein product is CASRETSGSGFF.

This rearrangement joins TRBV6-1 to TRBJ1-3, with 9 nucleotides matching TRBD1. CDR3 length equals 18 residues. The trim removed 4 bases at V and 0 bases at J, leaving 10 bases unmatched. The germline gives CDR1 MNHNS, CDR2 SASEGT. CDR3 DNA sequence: TGTGCCAGCAGTGCTACGTCCGGGACAGGGAGCTCTGGAAACACCATATATTTT. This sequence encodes CASSATSGTGSSGNTIYF.

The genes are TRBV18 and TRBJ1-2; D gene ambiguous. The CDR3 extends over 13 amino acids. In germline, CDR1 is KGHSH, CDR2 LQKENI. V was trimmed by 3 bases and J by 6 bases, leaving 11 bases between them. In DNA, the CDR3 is TGTGCCAGCTCACCCTCTCGATCGGATGGCTACACCTTC. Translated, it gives CASSPSRSDGYTF.